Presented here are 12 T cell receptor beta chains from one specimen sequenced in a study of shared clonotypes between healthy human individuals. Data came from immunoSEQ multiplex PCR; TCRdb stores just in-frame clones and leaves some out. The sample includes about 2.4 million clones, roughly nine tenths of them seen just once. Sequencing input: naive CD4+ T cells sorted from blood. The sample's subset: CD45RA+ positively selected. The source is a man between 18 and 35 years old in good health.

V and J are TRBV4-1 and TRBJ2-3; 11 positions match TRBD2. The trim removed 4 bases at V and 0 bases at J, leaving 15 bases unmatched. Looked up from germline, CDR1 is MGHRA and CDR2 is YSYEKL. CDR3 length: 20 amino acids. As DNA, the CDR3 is TGCGCCAGCAGCCGCCAACAGACTAGCGGGAAGGGAGCTAGCACAGATACGCAGTATTTT. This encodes CASSRQQTSGKGASTDTQYF.

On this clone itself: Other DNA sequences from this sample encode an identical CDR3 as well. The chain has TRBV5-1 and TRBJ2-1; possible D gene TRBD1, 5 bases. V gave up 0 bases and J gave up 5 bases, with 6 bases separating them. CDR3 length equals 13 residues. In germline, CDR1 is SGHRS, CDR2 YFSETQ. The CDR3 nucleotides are TGCGCCAGCAGCTTGGGACAGCACAATGAGCAGTTCTTC. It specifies CASSLGQHNEQFF.

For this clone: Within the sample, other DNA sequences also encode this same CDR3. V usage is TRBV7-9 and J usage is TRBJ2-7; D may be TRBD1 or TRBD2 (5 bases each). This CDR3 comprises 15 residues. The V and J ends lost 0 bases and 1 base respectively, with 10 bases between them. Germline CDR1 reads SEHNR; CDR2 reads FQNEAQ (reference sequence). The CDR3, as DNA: TGTGCCAGCAGCTTAGCCGGGACGGTTTCCTACGAGCAGTACTTC. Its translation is CASSLAGTVSYEQYF.

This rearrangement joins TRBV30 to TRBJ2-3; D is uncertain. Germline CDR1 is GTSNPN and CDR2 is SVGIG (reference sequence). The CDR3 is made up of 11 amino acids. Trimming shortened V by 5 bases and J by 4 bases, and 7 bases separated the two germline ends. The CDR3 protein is CAWDKADTQYF. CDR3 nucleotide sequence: TGTGCCTGGGACAAGGCAGATACGCAGTATTTT.

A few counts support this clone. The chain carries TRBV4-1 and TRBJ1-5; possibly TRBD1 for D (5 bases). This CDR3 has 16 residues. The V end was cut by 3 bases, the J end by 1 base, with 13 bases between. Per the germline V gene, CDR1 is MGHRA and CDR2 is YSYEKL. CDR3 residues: CASSHQAGVSNQPQHF. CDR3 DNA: TGCGCCAGCAGCCACCAGGCGGGGGTGAGCAATCAGCCCCAGCATTTT.

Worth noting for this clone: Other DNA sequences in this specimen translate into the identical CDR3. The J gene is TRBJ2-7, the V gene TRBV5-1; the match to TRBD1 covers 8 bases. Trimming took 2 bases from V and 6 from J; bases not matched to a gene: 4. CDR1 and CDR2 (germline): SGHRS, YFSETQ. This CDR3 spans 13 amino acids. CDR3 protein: CASSFIQGGEQYF. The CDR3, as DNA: TGCGCCAGCAGCTTTATACAGGGGGGCGAGCAGTACTTC.

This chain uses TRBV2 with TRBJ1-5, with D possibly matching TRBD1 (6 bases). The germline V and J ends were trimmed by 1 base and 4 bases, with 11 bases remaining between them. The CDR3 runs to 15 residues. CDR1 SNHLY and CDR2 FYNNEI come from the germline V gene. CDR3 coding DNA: TGTGCCAGCAGTGAAGGCAGGGGTCAAAATCAGCCCCAGCATTTT. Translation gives CASSEGRGQNQPQHF.

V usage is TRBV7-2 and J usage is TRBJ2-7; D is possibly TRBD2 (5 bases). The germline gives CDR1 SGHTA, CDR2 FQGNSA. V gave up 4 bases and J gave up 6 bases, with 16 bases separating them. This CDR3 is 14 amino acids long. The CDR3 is CASSSRLHSGEQYF. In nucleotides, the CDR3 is TGTGCCAGCAGCTCCCGACTACACTCGGGCGAGCAGTACTTC.

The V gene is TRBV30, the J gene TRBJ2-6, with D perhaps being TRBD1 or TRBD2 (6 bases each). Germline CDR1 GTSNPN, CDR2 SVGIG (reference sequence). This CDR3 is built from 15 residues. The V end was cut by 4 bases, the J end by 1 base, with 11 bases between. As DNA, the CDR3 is TGTGCCTGGACCAGAGGGGGGTCTGGGGCCAACGTCCTGACTTTC. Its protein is CAWTRGGSGANVLTF.

The CDR3 bases are TGCGCCAGCTTCCCCCGCTGGGGAGAGGACTACGAGCAGTACTTC. Protein: CASFPRWGEDYEQYF. The chain is built from TRBV4-1 and TRBJ2-7; tentatively, D is TRBD2 (5 bases). The CDR3 covers 15 residues. The germline V and J ends were trimmed by 8 bases and 3 bases, with 20 bases remaining between them. Germline-derived CDR1 and CDR2 are MGHRA and YSYEKL.

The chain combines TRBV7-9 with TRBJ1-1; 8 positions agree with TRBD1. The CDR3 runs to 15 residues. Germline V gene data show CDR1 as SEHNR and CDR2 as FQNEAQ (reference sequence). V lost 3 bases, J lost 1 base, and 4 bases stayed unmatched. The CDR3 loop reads CASSLAGGTNTEAFF. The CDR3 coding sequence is TGTGCCAGCAGCTTGGCAGGGGGCACGAACACTGAAGCTTTCTTT.

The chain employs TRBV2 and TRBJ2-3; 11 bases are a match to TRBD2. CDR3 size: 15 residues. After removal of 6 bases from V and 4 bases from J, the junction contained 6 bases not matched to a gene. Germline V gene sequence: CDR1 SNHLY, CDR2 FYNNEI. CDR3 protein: CASRLAGVAPDTQYF. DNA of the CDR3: TGTGCCAGCAGACTAGCGGGAGTGGCTCCAGATACGCAGTATTTT.